This TCR beta chain was observed in a study of T cells in Graves' hyperthyroidism and ophthalmopathy. Study outcomes and limitations: The blood repertoire included most of the expanded thyroid clonotypes above 0.001. The model anticipated ophthalmopathy a median around six months pre-onset.

The CDR3 totals 16 residues. Looked up from germline, CDR1 is MNHNS and CDR2 is SASEGT. V was pared by 1 base and J by 5 bases, with 15 bases between. The CDR3 regions of TCR beta were amplified from RNA transcripts. Researchers ran a first-round RT-PCR on the TCR CDR3 using the HTBI primer set. MiXCR was run by TCRdb on the multiplex PCR reads, yielding one entry per CDR3 protein. The data show hundreds of thousands of distinct CDR3 sequences, just under 45% seen once. This clonotype was observed a handful of times. Its specificity is unknown. Exclusion of patients followed from uncontrolled infection, other autoimmune disease, pregnancy or lactation. Clinical symptoms, serum thyroxine and TRAb, thyroid ultrasound and orbital computed tomography together formed the diagnostic basis.

The V gene is TRBV6-1, the J gene TRBJ1-5, with D uncertain. The material sequenced was peripheral blood or thyroid tissue (not recorded which). The receptor was isolated from an adult man with Graves' disease, either hyperthyroidism or ophthalmopathy (not recorded which). CDR3 bases: TGTGCCAGCAGTGAAGGAGACCCTATCTGGGATCAGCCCCAGCATTTT. Translated: CASSEGDPIWDQPQHF.